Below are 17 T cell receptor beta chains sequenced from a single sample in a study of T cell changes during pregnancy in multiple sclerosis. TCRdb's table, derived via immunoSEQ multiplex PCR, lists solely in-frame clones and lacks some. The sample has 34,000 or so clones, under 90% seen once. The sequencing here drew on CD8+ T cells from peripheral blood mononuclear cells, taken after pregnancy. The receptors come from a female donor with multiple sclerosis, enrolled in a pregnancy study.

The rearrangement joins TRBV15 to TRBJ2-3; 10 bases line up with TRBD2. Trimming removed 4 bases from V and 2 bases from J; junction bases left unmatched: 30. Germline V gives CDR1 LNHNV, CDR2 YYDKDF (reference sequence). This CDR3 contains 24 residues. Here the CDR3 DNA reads TGTGCCACCAGCACACCGGACATTTTCCCCGGACCGTCAAGCGGGGGGGCCCACACAGATACGCAGTATTTT. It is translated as CATSTPDIFPGPSSGGAHTDTQYF.

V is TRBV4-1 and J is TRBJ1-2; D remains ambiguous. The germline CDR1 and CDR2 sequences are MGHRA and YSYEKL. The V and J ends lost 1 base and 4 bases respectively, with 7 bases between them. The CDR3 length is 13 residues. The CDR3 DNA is TGCGCCAGCAGCCAAGGGGAGTCCTATGGCTACACCTTC. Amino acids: CASSQGESYGYTF.

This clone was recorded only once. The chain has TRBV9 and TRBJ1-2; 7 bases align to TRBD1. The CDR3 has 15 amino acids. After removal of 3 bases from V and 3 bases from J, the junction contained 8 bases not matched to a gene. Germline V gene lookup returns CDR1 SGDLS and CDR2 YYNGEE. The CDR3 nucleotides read TGTGCCAGCAGCGCGAACAGGGGAGATGACTATGGCTACACCTTC. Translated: CASSANRGDDYGYTF.

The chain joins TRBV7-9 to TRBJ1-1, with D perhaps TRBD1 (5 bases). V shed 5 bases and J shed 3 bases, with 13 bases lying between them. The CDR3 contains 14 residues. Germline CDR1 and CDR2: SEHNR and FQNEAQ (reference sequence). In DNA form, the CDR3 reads TGTGCCAGCAGCCTAGACAGCTTTTACACTGAAGCTTTCTTT. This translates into CASSLDSFYTEAFF. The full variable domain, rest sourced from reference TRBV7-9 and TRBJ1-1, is DTGVSQNPRHKITKRGQNVTFRCDPISEHNRLYWYRQTLGQGPEFLTYFQNEAQLEKSRLLSDRFSAERPKGSFSTLEIQRTEQGDSAMYLCASSLDSFYTEAFFGQGTRLTVV.

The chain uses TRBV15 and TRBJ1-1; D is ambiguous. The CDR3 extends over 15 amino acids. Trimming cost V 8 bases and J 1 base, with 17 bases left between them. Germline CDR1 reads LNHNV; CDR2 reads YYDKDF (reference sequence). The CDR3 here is CATSLSREGNTEAFF. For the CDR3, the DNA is TGTGCCACCTCCCTCTCTAGGGAGGGGAACACTGAAGCTTTCTTT.

The CDR3 region has the DNA TGTGCCAGCAACCCGGGACTCCTCACAGATACGCAGTATTTT. Protein product: CASNPGLLTDTQYF. The genes are TRBV6-5 and TRBJ2-3; tentative D call: TRBD2 (6 bases). Deletions cut 7 bases from V and 2 bases from J, with 13 bases between. CDR1 is MNHEY, CDR2 SVGAGI, per germline. The CDR3 totals 14 residues.

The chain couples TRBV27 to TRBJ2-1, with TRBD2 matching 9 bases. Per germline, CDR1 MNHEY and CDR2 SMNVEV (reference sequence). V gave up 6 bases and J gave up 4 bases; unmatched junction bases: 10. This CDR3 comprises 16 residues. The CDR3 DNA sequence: TGTGCCAGCAGCCTCTCCCTAGCGGGGATTTACAATGAGCAGTTCTTC. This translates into CASSLSLAGIYNEQFF.

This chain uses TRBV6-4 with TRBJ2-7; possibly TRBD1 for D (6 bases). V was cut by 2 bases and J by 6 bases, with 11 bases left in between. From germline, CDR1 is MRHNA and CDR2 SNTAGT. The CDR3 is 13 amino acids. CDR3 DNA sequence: TGTGCCAGCAGTGACCAAATACAGGGCGAGCAGTACTTC. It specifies CASSDQIQGEQYF.

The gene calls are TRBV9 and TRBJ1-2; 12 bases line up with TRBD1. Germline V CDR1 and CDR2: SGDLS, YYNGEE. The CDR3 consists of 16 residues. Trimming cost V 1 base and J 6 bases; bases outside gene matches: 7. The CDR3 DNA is TGTGCCAGCAGCGTATCAGGGACAGGGGGCGCGAATGGCTACACCTTC. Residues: CASSVSGTGGANGYTF.

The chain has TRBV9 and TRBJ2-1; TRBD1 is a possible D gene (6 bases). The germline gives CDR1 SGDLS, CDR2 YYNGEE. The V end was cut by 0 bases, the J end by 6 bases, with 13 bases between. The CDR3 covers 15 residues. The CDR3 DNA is TGTGCCAGCAGCGTAGGCGGACAGTTTCCCAATGAGCAGTTCTTC. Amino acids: CASSVGGQFPNEQFF.

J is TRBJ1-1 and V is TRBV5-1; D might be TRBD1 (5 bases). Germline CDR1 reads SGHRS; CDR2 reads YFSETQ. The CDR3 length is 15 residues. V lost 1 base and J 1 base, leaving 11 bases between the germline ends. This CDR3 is CASSLSGAPNTEAFF. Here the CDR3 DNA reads TGCGCCAGCAGCTTGAGTGGGGCCCCGAACACTGAAGCTTTCTTT.

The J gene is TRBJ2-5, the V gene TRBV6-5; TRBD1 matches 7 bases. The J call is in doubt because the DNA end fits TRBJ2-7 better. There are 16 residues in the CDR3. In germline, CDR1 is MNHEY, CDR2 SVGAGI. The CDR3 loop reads CASSWDSQDLNGEQYF. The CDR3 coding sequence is TGTGCCAGCAGTTGGGACAGCCAGGATCTAAATGGCGAGCAGTACTTC.

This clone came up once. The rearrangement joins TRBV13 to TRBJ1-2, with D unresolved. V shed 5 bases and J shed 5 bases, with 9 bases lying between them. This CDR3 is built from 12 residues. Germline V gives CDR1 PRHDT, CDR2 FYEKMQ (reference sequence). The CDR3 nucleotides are TGTGCCAGCAGCCTCGAGGCATATGGCTACACCTTC. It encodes CASSLEAYGYTF.

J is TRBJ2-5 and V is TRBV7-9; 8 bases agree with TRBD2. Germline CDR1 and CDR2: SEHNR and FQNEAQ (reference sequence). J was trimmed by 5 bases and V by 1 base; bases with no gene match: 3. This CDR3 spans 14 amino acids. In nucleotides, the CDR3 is TGTGCCAGCAGCTTAGGCGGGGGGCTGGAGACCCAGTACTTC. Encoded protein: CASSLGGGLETQYF.

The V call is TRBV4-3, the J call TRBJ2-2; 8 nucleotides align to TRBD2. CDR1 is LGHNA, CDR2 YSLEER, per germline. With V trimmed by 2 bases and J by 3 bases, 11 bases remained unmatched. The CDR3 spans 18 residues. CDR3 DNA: TGCGCCAGCAGCCAATGGTTAGGTAGCGGGGTAGACACCGGGGAGCTGTTTTTT. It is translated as CASSQWLGSGVDTGELFF.

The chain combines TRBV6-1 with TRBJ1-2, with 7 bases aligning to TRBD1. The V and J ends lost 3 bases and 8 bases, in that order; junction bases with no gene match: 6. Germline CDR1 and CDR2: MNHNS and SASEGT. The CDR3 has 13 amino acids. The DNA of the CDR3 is TGTGCCAGCAGTGAGACAGGGACCCAGGGCTACACCTTC. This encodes CASSETGTQGYTF.

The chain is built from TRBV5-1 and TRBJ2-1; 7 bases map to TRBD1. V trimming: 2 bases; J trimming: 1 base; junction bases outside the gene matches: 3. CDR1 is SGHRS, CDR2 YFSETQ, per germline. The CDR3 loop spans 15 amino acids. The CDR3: CASSFLTGSYNEQFF. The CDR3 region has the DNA TGCGCCAGCAGCTTCCTGACAGGGTCCTACAATGAGCAGTTCTTC.